This T cell receptor (beta chain) is from a study of cytotoxic CD8 clonotypes in ibrutinib-treated CLL. Across the whole study: Response sampling came at median around twelve months of treatment, ranging about 6 to 36 months. Notes on the study in general: Baseline clonality exceeded age-matched healthy donors and tracked circulating CD8+ T-cell counts. Clonality increased with ibrutinib response but returned toward baseline at progression.

The CDR3 is 12 amino acids. The trim removed 3 bases at V and 10 bases at J, leaving 1 base unmatched. In germline, CDR1 is SGHTA, CDR2 FQGTGA. The repertoire was sequenced with immunoSEQ multiplex PCR; TCRdb's copy has only in-frame clones and lacks some. The data show tens of thousands of clones, approximately 69% seen once. For this clone: Antigen specificity is unknown.

This TCR was sampled from a human donor with chronic lymphocytic leukemia. Sequencing used PBMCs, obtained after 12 months of ibrutinib treatment. The chain recombines TRBV7-3 with TRBJ2-1; TRBD2 agrees at 9 bases. This CDR3 reads CASSFLAGEQFF. In DNA, the CDR3 is TGTGCCAGCAGCTTCCTAGCGGGGGAGCAGTTCTTC.